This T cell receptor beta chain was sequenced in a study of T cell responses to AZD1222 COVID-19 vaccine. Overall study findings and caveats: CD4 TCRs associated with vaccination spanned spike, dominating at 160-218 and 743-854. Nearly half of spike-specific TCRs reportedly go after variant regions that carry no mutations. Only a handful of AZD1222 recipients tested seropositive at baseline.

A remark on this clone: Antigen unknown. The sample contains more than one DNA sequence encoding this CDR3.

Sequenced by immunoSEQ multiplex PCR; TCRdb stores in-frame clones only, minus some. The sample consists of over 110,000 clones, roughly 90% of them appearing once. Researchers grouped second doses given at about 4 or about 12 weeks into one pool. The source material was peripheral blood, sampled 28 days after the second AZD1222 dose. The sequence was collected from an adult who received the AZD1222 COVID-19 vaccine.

This CDR3 is CASRYSGGNTEAFF. The CDR3, as DNA: TGTGCCAGCCGCTATTCAGGTGGGAACACTGAAGCTTTCTTT. The chain joins TRBV28 to TRBJ1-1; D is ambiguous. The ends were cut back, 8 bases at V and 1 base at J, with 14 bases in the middle. The CDR3 has 14 amino acids. Germline CDR1 is MDHEN and CDR2 is SYDVKM.